The present entry profiles one TCR beta chain with its context. This clone was observed a single time. Its binding antigen is unknown. No much larger clone is present one base from it, and per-base qualities are unavailable. Other DNA sequences of this sample code for an identical CDR3. CD8 naive samples were CD45RO-negative cells positively selected for CCR7, giving a CD45RA+CCR7+ population that excluded TemRA cells. The donors were healthy, HIV-negative adults with no recently reported acute infections or vaccinations. Every donor was a Caucasian adult living in Nashville, Tennessee, USA. Blood was obtained by leukapheresis, after which PBMCs were separated by Ficoll-Histopaque density gradient centrifugation and cryopreserved in liquid nitrogen vapor phase. Purity and quantity of every magnetically sorted T cell population were checked by analytical flow cytometry. Genomic DNA was isolated from each sorted fraction and quantified by UV absorbance on a Nanodrop 2000c.

The data were taken from a study of shared clonotypes between healthy human individuals (TCRdb year 2020). For the wider study: The cohort comprised a couple of women and three men aged 18 to 49 years. For each donor, CD4 naive and CD4 memory were each given three plates, CD8 naive was given two plates, and CD8 memory was given one plate. Blood TCR repertoires of about 5 healthy adults were deeply sequenced to estimate repertoire size and the extent of clonotype sharing between individuals. To increase sequencing depth and limit assay-specific biases, different laboratories used diverse techniques to prepare libraries and sequence TCR repertoires. Per donor, leukapheresis produced somewhere between about 0.94 and 10 billion PBMCs. General conclusions and limits of the study: Sharing across a handful of donors was observed for around 5% of naive CD4, around 3.5% of naive CD8, about 2.3% of memory CD4, and around 0.4% of memory CD8 clonotypes. Because the study included only a small number of donors, the genetic and exposure-history diversity represented was limited. Pairwise subsampling indicated that sequencing depth was expected to affect the degree of clonotype sharing among donors. Estimated clonotype richness was generally larger for naive than for memory subsets. Sampling was restricted to blood, and TCR repertoires in tissue are likely to differ from TCR repertoires in blood. Rarefaction of sorted-subset datasets indicated incomplete sequencing despite the large sequencing depth. Compared with non-shared clonotypes, the clonotypes found in all four sorted-subset donors had higher generation probabilities.

TCR CDR3 regions were amplified from genomic DNA by multiplex PCR using the deep immunoSEQ assay. Extracted genomic DNA from each cell subset was distributed evenly across all wells of several immunoSEQ 96-well plates, and each plate was treated as a replicate. For sorted subsets, approximately 200 ng of genomic DNA, equivalent to 25,000 to 35,000 T cell genomes, went into each replicate PCR. Purified libraries were measured with a Qubit 3.0 fluorometer, size-checked on a Bioanalyzer 2100, and measured again with the KAPA Library Quantification kit. Every immunoSEQ 96-well plate was sequenced on a separate single-read 150-cycle Illumina NextSeq 550 flow cell. The original methods were these. Because the immunoSEQ output held only junctional sequences and lacked quality scores, the filtering could not match the filtering applied to full-length reads. To assign V/J genes and CDR3, sequences were annotated against IMGT germline references using PyIR, a Python wrapper for IgBLAST v1.9. Reads were removed for weak V/J assignments (E-value above 1e-6), missing CDR3, stop codons, out-of-frame junctions, or ambiguous translated residues. V3J clonotypes were defined as sequences sharing the same inferred V gene, J gene, and CDR3 amino acid sequence. Percentage overlap between repertoires was calculated by dividing the number of shared unique clonotypes by the size of the smaller repertoire. Repertoire richness was assessed with RTK rarefaction, the Chao1 estimator, and Recon v2.1 estimates of unobserved clonotypes. Generation probabilities were computed with OLGA for all TCRbeta clonotypes obtained by the gDNA method from a handful of donors. Entries here come from immuneACCESS through TCRdb and include only in-frame sequences with V and J called. Some clones fail to appear in such tables; in the studies checked, an unresolved V gene covers under half of the shortfall, and the cause of the remainder is unknown. V and J calls and clone size are copied from that table; D and trimming were computed from the DNA. In all, the sample holds over 2,000,000 clones, and 90% to 95% of those were seen once. The ten largest account for about 1.6% of the sample.

V drops 3 bases and J drops 3 bases, leaving 12 bases in between. Reading from cysteine to phenylalanine, the CDR3 counts 14 amino acids. The DNA shown is the 42-base CDR3, in frame from base 1. CDR1 and CDR2 are read off the germline V gene (reference sequence) as MNHEY and SMNVEV. This receptor was obtained from a man between 18 and 35 years old in good health. Some clones in this sample may be carry-over from other donors' samples. The receptor chain draws on TRBV27 and TRBJ2-7; TRBD2 could be the D gene, as 6 bases match. The material sequenced was naive CD8+ T cells from PBMCs. What the cell subset or site label conveys for this sample: CD45RA+CCR7+. This receptor carries the CDR3 CASSFGTGLYEQYF. The bases read TGTGCCAGCAGTTTCGGGACGGGACTCTACGAGCAGTACTTC.